The 10 T cell receptor beta chains below come from one sample, sequenced in a study of cytomegalovirus exposure and HLA in healthy donors. A multiplex PCR was run with 60 Vbeta primers and 13 Jbeta primers. TCRdb's table, derived via immunoSEQ multiplex PCR, lists solely in-frame clones and lacks some. The data contain 150,000 to 200,000 clones, around 80% of them seen just once; the ten biggest clones take up about 2.1%. Material for sequencing was PBMCs. The receptor set was obtained from a woman in her twenties or thirties in good health and CMV-seropositive.

The V gene is TRBV9, the J gene TRBJ2-1; 12 nucleotides match TRBD2. CDR1 SGDLS and CDR2 YYNGEE come from the germline V gene. The V and J ends lost 4 bases and 9 bases, in that order; junction bases with no gene match: 8. This CDR3 is built from 15 residues. The chain's CDR3 is CASSPQLAGGAEQFF. As DNA, the CDR3 is TGTGCCAGCAGCCCGCAACTAGCGGGAGGTGCTGAGCAGTTCTTC.

The chain links TRBV19 to TRBJ2-7; a weak D match, TRBD2 (6 bases). V lost 1 base, J lost 3 bases, and 19 bases lay in between. Germline loops: CDR1 LNHDA, CDR2 SQIVND (reference sequence). CDR3 length equals 17 residues. The chain's CDR3 is CASSIAAEAGKDYEQYF. The CDR3 DNA follows: TGTGCCAGTAGTATAGCCGCAGAGGCGGGAAAAGACTACGAGCAGTACTTC. Full variable domain (missing parts from reference TRBV19 and TRBJ2-7): DGGITQSPKYLFRKEGQNVTLSCEQNLNHDAMYWYRQDPGQGLRLIYYSQIVNDFQKGDIAEGYSVSREKKESFPLTVTSAQKNPTAFYLCASSIAAEAGKDYEQYFGPGTRLTVT.

In the case of this clone: One end of the junction is discordant with germline, which a read error may explain. The chain uses TRBV5-4 and TRBJ1-2; TRBD1 might be the D (5 bases). Germline-derived CDR1 and CDR2 are SGHNT and YYREEE (reference sequence). The CDR3 spans 11 residues. The CDR3 DNA reads as TGTGCCAGCAGCTCCGGGACTGCTCTCGCCTTC. Translating gives CASSSGTALAF.

This chain connects TRBV29-1 to TRBJ1-1; D possibly corresponds to TRBD1 (6 bases). CDR3 length: 16 amino acids. The germline V gene encodes CDR1 SQVTM and CDR2 ANQGSEA. V lost 1 base and J lost 5, with 20 bases in between. The CDR3 sequence: CSVEGYGGGGGTEAFF. CDR3 bases: TGCAGCGTTGAAGGGTACGGGGGGGGCGGAGGTACTGAAGCTTTCTTT.

This rearrangement joins TRBV30 to TRBJ1-1, with 7 bases aligning to TRBD1. This CDR3 is 16 amino acids long. J lost 5 bases, V lost 1 base, and 13 bases had no gene match. Germline loops: CDR1 GTSNPN, CDR2 SVGIG (reference sequence). CDR3: CAWSAPSRGSRTEAFF. CDR3 DNA: TGTGCCTGGAGTGCCCCTTCCAGGGGGTCTAGAACTGAAGCTTTCTTT.

The chain carries TRBV6-5 and TRBJ1-1; TRBD1 might be the D (6 bases). The CDR3 is 15 amino acids. V was cut by 4 bases and J by 5 bases, with 17 bases left in between. Germline CDR1 MNHEY, CDR2 SVGAGI. The CDR3 reads CASSFQGGVGTEAFF. The CDR3 DNA reads as TGTGCCAGCAGTTTTCAAGGGGGGGTAGGAACTGAAGCTTTCTTT.

V usage is TRBV5-1 and J usage is TRBJ1-1, with D possibly TRBD1 on 5 matching bases. The CDR3 length is 16 residues. Germline loops: CDR1 SGHRS, CDR2 YFSETQ. Trimming left V 4 bases short and J 1 base short, with 17 bases between. The chain's CDR3 is CASSLIEWTQNTEAFF. The DNA for the CDR3 is TGCGCCAGCAGCCTTATAGAATGGACACAGAACACTGAAGCTTTCTTT.

The V gene is TRBV7-9, the J gene TRBJ2-3; TRBD2 aligns across 8 bases. The junction had 7 bases not matched to a gene; V was cut back by 2 bases and J by 0 bases. The length of the CDR3 is 17 residues. Germline V lookup: CDR1 SEHNR, CDR2 FQNEAQ (reference sequence). CDR3 loop: CASSLPRVAGSTDTQYF. The CDR3 coding sequence is TGTGCCAGCAGCTTACCTCGGGTAGCGGGAAGCACAGATACGCAGTATTTT.

In this sample, this clone turned up a few times. The gene calls are TRBV2 and TRBJ2-2, with TRBD1 matching over 8 bases. CDR3 length equals 15 residues. J was trimmed by 6 bases and V by 3 bases; bases with no gene match: 6. Per the germline V gene, CDR1 is SNHLY and CDR2 is FYNNEI. CDR3 in amino acids: CASSDRTGYSGELFF. In nucleotides, the CDR3 is TGTGCCAGCAGTGACCGGACAGGGTATTCCGGGGAGCTGTTTTTT.

The genes are TRBV4-3 and TRBJ2-1, with TRBD2 matching 11 bases. This CDR3 contains 17 residues. CDR1 is LGHNA and CDR2 is YSLEER in the germline V gene. Trimming cost V 2 bases and J 5 bases; bases outside gene matches: 8. CDR3 sequence reads: CASSQNVAGGRDNEQFF. CDR3 DNA: TGCGCCAGCAGCCAAAACGTAGCGGGGGGGCGGGACAATGAGCAGTTCTTC.